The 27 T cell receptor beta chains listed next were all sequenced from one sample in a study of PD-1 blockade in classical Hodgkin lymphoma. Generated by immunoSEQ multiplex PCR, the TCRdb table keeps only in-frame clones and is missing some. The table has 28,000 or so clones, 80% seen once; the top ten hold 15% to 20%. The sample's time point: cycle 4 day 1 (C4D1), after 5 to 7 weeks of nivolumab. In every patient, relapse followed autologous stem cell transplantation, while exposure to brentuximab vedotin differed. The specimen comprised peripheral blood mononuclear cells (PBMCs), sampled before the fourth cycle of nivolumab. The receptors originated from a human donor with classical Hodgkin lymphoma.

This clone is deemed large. The CDR3 DNA reads as TGTGCCAGCACCCTTAAAGGGAACTTCTCTTGCGAGCAGTACTTC. It specifies CASTLKGNFSCEQYF. V is TRBV7-7 and J is TRBJ2-7; the D is unclear. Trimming stripped 7 bases from V and 6 bases from J, with 22 bases between. The CDR3 length is 15 residues. Germline-derived CDR1 and CDR2 are SSHAT and FNYEAQ (reference sequence).

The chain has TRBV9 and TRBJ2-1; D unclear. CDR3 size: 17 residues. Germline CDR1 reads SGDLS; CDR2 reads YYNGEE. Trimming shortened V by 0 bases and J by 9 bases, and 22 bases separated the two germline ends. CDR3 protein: CASSVDASHLVIGEQFF. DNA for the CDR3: TGTGCCAGCAGCGTAGACGCCTCCCACCTCGTAATAGGTGAGCAGTTCTTC.

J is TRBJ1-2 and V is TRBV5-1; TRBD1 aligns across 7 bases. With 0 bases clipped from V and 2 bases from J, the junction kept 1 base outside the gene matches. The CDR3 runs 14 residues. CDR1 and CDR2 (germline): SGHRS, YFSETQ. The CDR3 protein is CASSLGQGNYGYTF. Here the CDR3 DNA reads TGCGCCAGCAGCTTGGGACAGGGAAACTATGGCTACACCTTC.

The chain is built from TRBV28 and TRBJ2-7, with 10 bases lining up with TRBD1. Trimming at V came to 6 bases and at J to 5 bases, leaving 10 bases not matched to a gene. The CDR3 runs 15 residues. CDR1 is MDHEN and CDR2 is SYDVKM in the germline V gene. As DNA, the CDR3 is TGTGCCAGCAGCCGCGGGACAGGGGTTTTCCACGAGCAGTACTTC. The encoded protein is CASSRGTGVFHEQYF.

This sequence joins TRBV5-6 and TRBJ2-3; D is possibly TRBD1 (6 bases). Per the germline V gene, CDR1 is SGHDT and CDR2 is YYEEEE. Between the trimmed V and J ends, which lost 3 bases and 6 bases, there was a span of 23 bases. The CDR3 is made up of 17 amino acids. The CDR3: CASSSGQIRLPGDTQYF. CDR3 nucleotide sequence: TGTGCCAGCAGCTCCGGACAGATAAGGCTACCAGGGGATACGCAGTATTTT.

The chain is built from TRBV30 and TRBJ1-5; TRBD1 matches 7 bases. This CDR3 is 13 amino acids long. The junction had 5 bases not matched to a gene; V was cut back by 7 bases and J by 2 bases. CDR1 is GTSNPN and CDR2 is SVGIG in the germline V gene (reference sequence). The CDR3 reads CASTDRGNQPQHF. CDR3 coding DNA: TGTGCCTCCACCGACAGGGGCAATCAGCCCCAGCATTTT.

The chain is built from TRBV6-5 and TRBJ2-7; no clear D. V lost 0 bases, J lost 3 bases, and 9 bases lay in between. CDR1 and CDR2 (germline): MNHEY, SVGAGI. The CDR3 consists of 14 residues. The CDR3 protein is CASSYSRGFYEQYF. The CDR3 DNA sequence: TGTGCCAGCAGTTACTCGAGAGGATTCTACGAGCAGTACTTC.

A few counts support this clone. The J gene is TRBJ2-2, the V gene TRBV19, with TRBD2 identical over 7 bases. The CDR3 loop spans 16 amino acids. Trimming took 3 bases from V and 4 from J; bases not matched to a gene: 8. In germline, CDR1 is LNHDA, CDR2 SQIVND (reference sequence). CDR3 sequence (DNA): TGTGCCAGTAGTATTAGGGCGGGAGTAAGCACCGGGGAGCTGTTTTTT. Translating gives CASSIRAGVSTGELFF.

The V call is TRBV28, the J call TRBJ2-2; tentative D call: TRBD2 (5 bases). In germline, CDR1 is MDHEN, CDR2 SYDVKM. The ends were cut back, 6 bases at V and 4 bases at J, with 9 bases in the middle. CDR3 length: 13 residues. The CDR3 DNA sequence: TGTGCCAGCAGAGAGGGTAGCACCGGGGAGCTGTTTTTT. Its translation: CASREGSTGELFF.

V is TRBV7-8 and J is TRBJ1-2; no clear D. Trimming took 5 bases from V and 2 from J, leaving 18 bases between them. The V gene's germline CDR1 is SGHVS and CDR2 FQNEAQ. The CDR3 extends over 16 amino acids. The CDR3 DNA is TGTGCCAGCAGCCCCAGGCCGGTGGGCGGGAACTATGGCTACACCTTC. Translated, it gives CASSPRPVGGNYGYTF. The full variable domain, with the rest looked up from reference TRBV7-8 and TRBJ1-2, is GAGVSQSPRYKVAKRGQDVALRCDPISGHVSLFWYQQALGQGPEFLTYFQNEAQLDKSGLPSDRFFAERPEGSVSTLKIQRTQQEDSAVYLCASSPRPVGGNYGYTFGSGTRLTVV.

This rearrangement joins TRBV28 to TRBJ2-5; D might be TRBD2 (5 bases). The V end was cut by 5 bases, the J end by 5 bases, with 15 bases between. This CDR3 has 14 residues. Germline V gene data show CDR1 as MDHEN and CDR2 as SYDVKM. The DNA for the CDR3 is TGTGCCAGCAGTGCCTTCCTTAGCGAGGAGACCCAGTACTTC. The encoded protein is CASSAFLSEETQYF.

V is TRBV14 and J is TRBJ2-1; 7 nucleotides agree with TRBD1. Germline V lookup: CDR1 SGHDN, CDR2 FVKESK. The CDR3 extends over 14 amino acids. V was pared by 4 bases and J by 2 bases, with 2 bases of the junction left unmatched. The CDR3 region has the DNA TGTGCCAGCAGCCGCGGACAGGCCTACAATGAGCAGTTCTTC. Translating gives CASSRGQAYNEQFF.

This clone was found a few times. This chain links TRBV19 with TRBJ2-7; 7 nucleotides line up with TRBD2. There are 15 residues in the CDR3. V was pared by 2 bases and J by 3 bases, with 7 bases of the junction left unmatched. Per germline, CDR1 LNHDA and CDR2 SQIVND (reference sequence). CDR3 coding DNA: TGTGCCAGTAGTATAAGGCTAGCGGTTATCTACGAGCAGTACTTC. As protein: CASSIRLAVIYEQYF. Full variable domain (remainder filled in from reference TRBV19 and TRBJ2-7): DGGITQSPKYLFRKEGQNVTLSCEQNLNHDAMYWYRQDPGQGLRLIYYSQIVNDFQKGDIAEGYSVSREKKESFPLTVTSAQKNPTAFYLCASSIRLAVIYEQYFGPGTRLTVT.

CDR3 DNA: TGTGCCAGCTCACCAAGCAGGGGCGACCCGTACGAGCAGTACTTC. Amino acid sequence: CASSPSRGDPYEQYF. The rearrangement uses TRBV18 and TRBJ2-7; tentative D call: TRBD1 (6 bases). Trimming took 2 bases from V and 4 from J, leaving 15 bases between them. CDR3 length equals 15 residues. Germline V gene data show CDR1 as KGHSH and CDR2 as LQKENI.

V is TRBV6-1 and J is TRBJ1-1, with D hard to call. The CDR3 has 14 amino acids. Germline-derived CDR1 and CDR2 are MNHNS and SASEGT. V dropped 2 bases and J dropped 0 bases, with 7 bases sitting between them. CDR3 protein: CASSEFSMNTEAFF. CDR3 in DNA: TGTGCCAGCAGTGAATTCAGCATGAACACTGAAGCTTTCTTT.

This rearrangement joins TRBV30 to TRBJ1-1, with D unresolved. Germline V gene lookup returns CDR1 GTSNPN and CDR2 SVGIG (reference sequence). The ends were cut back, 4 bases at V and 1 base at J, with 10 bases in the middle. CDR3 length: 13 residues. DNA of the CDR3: TGTGCCTGGACCTGGGATGGGAACACTGAAGCTTTCTTT. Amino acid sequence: CAWTWDGNTEAFF. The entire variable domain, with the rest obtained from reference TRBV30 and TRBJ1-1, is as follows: SQTIHQWPATLVQPVGSPLSLECTVEGTSNPNLYWYRQAAGRGLQLLFYSVGIGQISSEVPQNLSASRPQDRQFILSSKKLLLSDSGFYLCAWTWDGNTEAFFGQGTRLTVV.

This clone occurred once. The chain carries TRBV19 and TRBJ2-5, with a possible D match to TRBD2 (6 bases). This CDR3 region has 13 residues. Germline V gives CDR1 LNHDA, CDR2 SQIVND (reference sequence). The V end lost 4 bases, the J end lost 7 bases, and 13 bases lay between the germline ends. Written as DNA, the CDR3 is TGTGCCAGTAGTACCGCCCCCGGGGGGACCCAGTACTTC. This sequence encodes CASSTAPGGTQYF.

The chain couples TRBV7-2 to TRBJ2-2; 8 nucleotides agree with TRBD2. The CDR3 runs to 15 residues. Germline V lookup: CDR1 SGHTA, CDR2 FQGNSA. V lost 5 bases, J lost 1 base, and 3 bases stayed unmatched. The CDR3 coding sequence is TGTGCCAGCAGCCCCAGCGGGGGGAACACCGGGGAGCTGTTTTTT. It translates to CASSPSGGNTGELFF.

CDR3 amino acids: CASSGGQGYEQYF. The CDR3 DNA is TGTGCCAGCAGTGGGGGGCAGGGATACGAGCAGTACTTC. The rearrangement links TRBV2 to TRBJ2-7; tentatively, D is TRBD1 (6 bases). The CDR3 contains 13 residues. Trimming removed 4 bases at V and 4 bases at J, with 11 bases between. Per the germline V gene, CDR1 is SNHLY and CDR2 is FYNNEI.

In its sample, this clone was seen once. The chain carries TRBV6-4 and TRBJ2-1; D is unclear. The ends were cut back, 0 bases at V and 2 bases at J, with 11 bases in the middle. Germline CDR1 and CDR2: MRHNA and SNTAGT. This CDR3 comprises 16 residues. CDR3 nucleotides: TGTGCCAGCAGTGACTCGGGTAGACCTCCCTACAATGAGCAGTTCTTC. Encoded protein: CASSDSGRPPYNEQFF.

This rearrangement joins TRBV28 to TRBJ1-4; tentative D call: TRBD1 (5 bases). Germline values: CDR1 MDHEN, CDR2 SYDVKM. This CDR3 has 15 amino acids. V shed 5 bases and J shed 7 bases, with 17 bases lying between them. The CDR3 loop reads CASSVRSGLTEKLFF. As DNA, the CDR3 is TGTGCCAGCAGTGTCCGTTCAGGGCTTACTGAAAAACTGTTTTTT. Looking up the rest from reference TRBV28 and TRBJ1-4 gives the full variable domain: DVKVTQSSRYLVKRTGEKVFLECVQDMDHENMFWYRQDPGLGLRLIYFSYDVKMKEKGDIPEGYSVSREKKERFSLILESASTNQTSMYLCASSVRSGLTEKLFFGSGTQLSVL.

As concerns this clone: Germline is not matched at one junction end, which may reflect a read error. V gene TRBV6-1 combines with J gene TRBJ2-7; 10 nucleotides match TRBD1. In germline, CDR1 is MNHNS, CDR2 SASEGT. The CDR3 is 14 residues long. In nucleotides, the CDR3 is TGTGCCAGCGGTGACAGGGGGCGAACCTACGAGCAGTACTTC. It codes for CASGDRGRTYEQYF.

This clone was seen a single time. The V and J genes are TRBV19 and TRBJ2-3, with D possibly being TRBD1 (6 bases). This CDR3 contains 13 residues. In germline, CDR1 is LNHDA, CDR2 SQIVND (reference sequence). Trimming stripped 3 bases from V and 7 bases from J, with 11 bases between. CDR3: CASSIGTHNTQYF. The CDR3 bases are TGTGCCAGTAGTATCGGGACACATAATACGCAGTATTTT.

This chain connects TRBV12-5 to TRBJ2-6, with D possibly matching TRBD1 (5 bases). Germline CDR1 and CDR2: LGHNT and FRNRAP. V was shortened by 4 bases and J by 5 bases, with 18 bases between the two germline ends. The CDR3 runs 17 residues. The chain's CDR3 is CASGCGRGQSRANVLTF. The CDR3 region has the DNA TGTGCTAGTGGTTGCGGAAGAGGACAAAGTCGGGCCAACGTCCTGACTTTC.

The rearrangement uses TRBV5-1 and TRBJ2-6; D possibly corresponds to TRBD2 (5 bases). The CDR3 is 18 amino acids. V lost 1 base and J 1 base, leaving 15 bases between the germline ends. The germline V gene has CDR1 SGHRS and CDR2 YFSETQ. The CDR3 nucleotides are TGCGCCAGCAGCTTGAACGGCAATCGGGGATCTGGGGCCAACGTCCTGACTTTC. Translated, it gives CASSLNGNRGSGANVLTF.

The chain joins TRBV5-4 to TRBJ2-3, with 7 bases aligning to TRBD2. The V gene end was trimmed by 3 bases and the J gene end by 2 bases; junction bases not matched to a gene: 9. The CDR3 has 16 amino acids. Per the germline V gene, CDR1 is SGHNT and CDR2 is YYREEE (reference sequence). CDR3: CASSSKRDYTTDTQYF. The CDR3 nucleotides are TGTGCCAGCAGCTCAAAGCGGGACTATACCACAGATACGCAGTATTTT.

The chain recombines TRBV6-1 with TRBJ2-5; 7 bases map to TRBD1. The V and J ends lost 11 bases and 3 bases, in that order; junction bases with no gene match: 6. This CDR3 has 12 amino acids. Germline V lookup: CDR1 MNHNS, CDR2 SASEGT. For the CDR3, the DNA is TGTGCCGGACATACAGGGGAAGAGACCCAGTACTTC. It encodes CAGHTGEETQYF.